The entry below gives a single T cell receptor (beta chain) sequence along with its context. The germline V gene has CDR1 SGDLS and CDR2 YYNGEE. This CDR3 contains 13 residues. V lost 6 bases, J lost 10 bases, and 5 bases stayed unmatched. Sequencing was performed with immunoSEQ multiplex PCR; in TCRdb, only in-frame clones are kept and a portion is missing. Among approximately 150,000 clones, around 90% were seen once, and the ten largest hold more than 1.5%. The data were obtained in a study of control samples from healthy donors and cancer patients. The source of this sequence is a man younger than 30 in good health. Material: blood. V and J are TRBV9 and TRBJ2-1, with 12 bases fitting TRBD2. CDR3 protein: CASTPGTSGEQFF. CDR3 in DNA: TGTGCCAGCACCCCCGGGACTAGCGGGGAGCAGTTCTTC.